These 14 T cell receptor beta chains were all obtained from the same sample, sequenced in a study of PD-1 blockade in mismatch repair-deficient tumors. Sequencing was performed with immunoSEQ multiplex PCR; in TCRdb, only in-frame clones are kept and a portion is missing. In the table there are roughly 25,000 clones, 83% of which are singletons. The sample here was peripheral blood, taken 12 weeks after starting pembrolizumab. The receptors originated from an adult with mismatch repair-deficient cancer.

The genes are TRBV5-1 and TRBJ2-2; D gene unclear. V lost 4 bases and J 4 bases, leaving 14 bases between the germline ends. Germline values: CDR1 SGHRS, CDR2 YFSETQ. This CDR3 region has 15 residues. The CDR3 is CASSLDTIATGELFF. The CDR3, as DNA: TGCGCCAGCAGCCTTGACACGATCGCCACCGGGGAGCTGTTTTTT.

V is TRBV4-2 and J is TRBJ2-3; 8 positions agree with TRBD2. This CDR3 has 16 amino acids. Germline trimming cut 1 base from V and 2 bases from J; bases unmatched to any gene: 5. The germline CDR1 and CDR2 sequences are LGHNA and YNFKEQ. CDR3 sequence: CASSQATSGDTDTQYF. In DNA form, the CDR3 reads TGTGCCAGCAGCCAAGCAACTAGCGGCGACACAGATACGCAGTATTTT.

The chain uses TRBV4-1 and TRBJ2-7; D perhaps matches TRBD1 (7 bases). Germline CDR1 is MGHRA and CDR2 is YSYEKL. CDR3 length equals 15 residues. Trimming left V 0 bases short and J 2 bases short, with 11 bases between. CDR3 residues: CASSQDPRGAYEQYF. CDR3 in DNA: TGCGCCAGCAGCCAAGATCCCAGGGGGGCCTACGAGCAGTACTTC.

Only one count was recorded for this clone. The rearrangement uses TRBV2 and TRBJ2-7; 11 bases map to TRBD2. This CDR3 has 15 amino acids. The V gene's germline CDR1 is SNHLY and CDR2 FYNNEI. With 4 bases clipped from V and 0 bases from J, the junction kept 2 bases outside the gene matches. The CDR3 DNA sequence: TGTGCCAGCAGTGTCACTAGCGGGAGCTCCTACGAGCAGTACTTC. Its protein product is CASSVTSGSSYEQYF.

This clone was observed a handful of times. The V gene is TRBV5-1, the J gene TRBJ2-7, with 12 bases identical to TRBD2. Germline trimming cut 0 bases from V and 0 bases from J; bases unmatched to any gene: 10. CDR1 and CDR2 (germline): SGHRS, YFSETQ. There are 19 residues in the CDR3. The CDR3 DNA reads TGCGCCAGCAGCTTGGCCAGGCTAGCGGGAGGGCCAGGCTCCTACGAGCAGTACTTC. It translates to CASSLARLAGGPGSYEQYF. The entire variable domain, with the rest obtained from reference TRBV5-1 and TRBJ2-7, is as follows: KAGVTQTPRYLIKTRGQQVTLSCSPISGHRSVSWYQQTPGQGLQFLFEYFSETQRNKGNFPGRFSGRQFSNSRSEMNVSTLELGDSALYLCASSLARLAGGPGSYEQYFGPGTRLTVT.

A few counts support this clone. The chain couples TRBV6-4 to TRBJ2-6, with D possibly called TRBD1 or TRBD2 (7 bases each). The CDR3 extends over 16 amino acids. Germline loops: CDR1 MRHNA, CDR2 SNTAGT. Trimming stripped 4 bases from V and 2 bases from J, with 12 bases between. The CDR3 coding sequence is TGTGCCAGCAGTGCCCAGGGGGGGACTGGGGCCAACGTCCTGACTTTC. It translates to CASSAQGGTGANVLTF.

Within the sample, this clone is medium-sized. The chain recombines TRBV28 with TRBJ2-1, with TRBD1 identical over 9 bases. The germline CDR1 and CDR2 sequences are MDHEN and SYDVKM. The V gene end was trimmed by 4 bases and the J gene end by 4 bases; junction bases not matched to a gene: 5. This CDR3 contains 15 residues. The CDR3 DNA follows: TGTGCCAGCAGTTCCAGGACAGGGGCATACAATGAGCAGTTCTTC. It encodes CASSSRTGAYNEQFF.

This clone was found a few times. The rearrangement joins TRBV25-1 to TRBJ2-7; tentative D call: TRBD2 (7 bases). Germline CDR1 MGHDK, CDR2 SYGVNS. V lost 2 bases and J lost 7, with 15 bases in between. The CDR3 has 14 residues. CDR3 DNA sequence: TGTGCCAGCAGTGAAGGGGGGGCGCTGGGGGAGCAGTACTTC. The encoded protein is CASSEGGALGEQYF.

V and J are TRBV5-1 and TRBJ2-5, with D tentatively TRBD2 (6 bases). There are 14 residues in the CDR3. V was pared by 0 bases and J by 5 bases, with 11 bases between. CDR1 SGHRS and CDR2 YFSETQ come from the germline V gene. The CDR3 is CASSLVSAGETQYF. In nucleotides, the CDR3 is TGCGCCAGCAGCTTGGTGTCAGCGGGCGAGACCCAGTACTTC.

This rearrangement joins TRBV7-9 to TRBJ2-6, with 8 bases identical to TRBD1. The junction had 8 bases not matched to a gene; V was cut back by 5 bases and J by 2 bases. The CDR3 is 17 residues long. Germline CDR1 is SEHNR and CDR2 is FQNEAQ (reference sequence). This chain's CDR3 is CASSPYLDRAGANVLTF. The CDR3 bases are TGTGCCAGCAGCCCCTATTTGGACAGGGCTGGGGCCAACGTCCTGACTTTC.

V is TRBV5-1 and J is TRBJ2-7; 7 nucleotides line up with TRBD1. Germline V gives CDR1 SGHRS, CDR2 YFSETQ. The CDR3 totals 15 residues. The V segment lost 4 bases and the J segment 3 bases; nucleotides outside the gene matches: 10. The DNA for the CDR3 is TGCGCCAGCAGCCCCGTCTCGACAGGGAGCTACGAGCAGTACTTC. Its translation: CASSPVSTGSYEQYF.

The chain's CDR3 is CSVDPGYNEQFF. CDR3 coding DNA: TGCAGCGTTGATCCTGGTTACAATGAGCAGTTCTTC. J is TRBJ2-1 and V is TRBV29-1; no clear D gene. V lost 3 bases, J lost 4 bases, and 7 bases lay in between. The CDR3 is 12 amino acids. The germline V gene encodes CDR1 SQVTM and CDR2 ANQGSEA.

The chain uses TRBV7-9 and TRBJ2-7; 7 nucleotides match TRBD1. Germline CDR1 SEHNR, CDR2 FQNEAQ (reference sequence). J was trimmed by 6 bases and V by 7 bases; bases with no gene match: 18. CDR3 length: 16 residues. Written as DNA, the CDR3 is TGTGCCAGCATTTATAGCAGTGGTGTGGGGGACAGCGAGCAGTACTTC. Its translation is CASIYSSGVGDSEQYF. Full variable domain (rest looked up from reference TRBV7-9 and TRBJ2-7): DTGVSQNPRHKITKRGQNVTFRCDPISEHNRLYWYRQTLGQGPEFLTYFQNEAQLEKSRLLSDRFSAERPKGSFSTLEIQRTEQGDSAMYLCASIYSSGVGDSEQYFGPGTRLTVT.

The V and J genes are TRBV19 and TRBJ1-1; no clear D. Trimming pared 4 bases from V and 0 bases from J, leaving 18 bases between. Germline assignment: CDR1 LNHDA and CDR2 SQIVND (reference sequence). The CDR3 sequence is 17 residues long. The CDR3 DNA is TGTGCCAGTAGTACCCGACCTCCGGGAGGGTTGAACACTGAAGCTTTCTTT. Its protein product is CASSTRPPGGLNTEAFF.